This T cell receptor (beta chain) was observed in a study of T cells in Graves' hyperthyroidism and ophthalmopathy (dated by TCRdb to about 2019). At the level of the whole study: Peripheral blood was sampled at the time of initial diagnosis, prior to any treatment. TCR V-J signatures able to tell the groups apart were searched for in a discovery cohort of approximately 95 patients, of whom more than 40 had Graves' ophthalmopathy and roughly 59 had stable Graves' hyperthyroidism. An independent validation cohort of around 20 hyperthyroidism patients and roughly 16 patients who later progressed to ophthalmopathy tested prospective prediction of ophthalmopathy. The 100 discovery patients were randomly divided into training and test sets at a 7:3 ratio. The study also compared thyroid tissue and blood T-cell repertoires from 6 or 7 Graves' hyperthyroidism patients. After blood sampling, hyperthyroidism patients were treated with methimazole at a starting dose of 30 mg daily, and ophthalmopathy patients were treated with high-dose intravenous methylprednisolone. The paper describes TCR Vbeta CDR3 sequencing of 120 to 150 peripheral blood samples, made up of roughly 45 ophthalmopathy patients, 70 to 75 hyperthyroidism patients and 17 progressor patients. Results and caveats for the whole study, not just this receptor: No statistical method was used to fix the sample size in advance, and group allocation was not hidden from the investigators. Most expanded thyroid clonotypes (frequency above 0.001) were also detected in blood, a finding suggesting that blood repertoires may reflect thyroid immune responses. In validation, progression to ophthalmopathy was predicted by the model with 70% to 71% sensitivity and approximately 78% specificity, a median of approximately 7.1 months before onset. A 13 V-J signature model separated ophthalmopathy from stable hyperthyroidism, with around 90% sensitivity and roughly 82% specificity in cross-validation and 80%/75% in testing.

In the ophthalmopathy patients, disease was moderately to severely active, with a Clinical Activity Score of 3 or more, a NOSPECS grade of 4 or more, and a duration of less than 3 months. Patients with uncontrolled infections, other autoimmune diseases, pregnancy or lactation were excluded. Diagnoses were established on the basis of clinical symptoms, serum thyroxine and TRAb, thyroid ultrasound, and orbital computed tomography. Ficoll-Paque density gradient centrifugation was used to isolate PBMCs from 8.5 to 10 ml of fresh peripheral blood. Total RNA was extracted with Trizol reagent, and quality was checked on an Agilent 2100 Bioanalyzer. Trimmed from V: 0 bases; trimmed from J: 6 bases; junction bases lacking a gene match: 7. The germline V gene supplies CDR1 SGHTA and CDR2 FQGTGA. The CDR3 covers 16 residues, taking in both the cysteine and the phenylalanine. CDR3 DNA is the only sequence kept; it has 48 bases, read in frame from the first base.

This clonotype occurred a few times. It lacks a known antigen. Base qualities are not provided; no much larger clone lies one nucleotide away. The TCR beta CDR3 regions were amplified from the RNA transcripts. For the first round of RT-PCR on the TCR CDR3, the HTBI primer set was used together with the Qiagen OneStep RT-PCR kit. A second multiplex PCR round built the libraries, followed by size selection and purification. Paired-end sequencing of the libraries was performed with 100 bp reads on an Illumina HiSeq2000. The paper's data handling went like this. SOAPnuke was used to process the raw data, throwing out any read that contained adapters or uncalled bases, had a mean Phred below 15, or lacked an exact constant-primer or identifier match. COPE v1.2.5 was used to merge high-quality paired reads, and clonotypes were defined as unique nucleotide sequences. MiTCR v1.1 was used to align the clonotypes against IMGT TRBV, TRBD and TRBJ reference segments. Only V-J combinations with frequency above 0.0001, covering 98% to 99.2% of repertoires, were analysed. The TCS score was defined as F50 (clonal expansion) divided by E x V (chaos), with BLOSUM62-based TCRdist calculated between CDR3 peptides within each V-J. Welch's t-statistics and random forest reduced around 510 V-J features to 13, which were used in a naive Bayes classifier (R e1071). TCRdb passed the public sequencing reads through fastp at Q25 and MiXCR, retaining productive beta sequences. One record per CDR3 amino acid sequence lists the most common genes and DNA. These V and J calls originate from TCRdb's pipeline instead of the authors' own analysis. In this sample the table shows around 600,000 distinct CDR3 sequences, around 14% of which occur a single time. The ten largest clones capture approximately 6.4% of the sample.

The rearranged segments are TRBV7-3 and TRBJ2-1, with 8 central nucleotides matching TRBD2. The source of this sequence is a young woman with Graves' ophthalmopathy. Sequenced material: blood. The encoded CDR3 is CASSLTGGSGTNEQFF. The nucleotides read TGTGCCAGCAGCTTAACTGGCGGTAGCGGGACCAATGAGCAGTTCTTC. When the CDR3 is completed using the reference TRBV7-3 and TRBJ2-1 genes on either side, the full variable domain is GAGVSQTPSNKVTEKGKYVELRCDPISGHTALYWYRQSLGQGPEFLIYFQGTGAADDSGLPNDRFFAVRPEGSVSTLKIQRTERGDSAVYLCASSLTGGSGTNEQFFGPGTRLTVL.